The T cell receptor (beta chain) under discussion was sequenced for a study of glioma-infiltrating T cells. The study's findings and limits: Gliomas, especially low-grade, showed above-expected tissue-blood divergence; non-neoplastic patients showed below. Only very few CDR3 sequences appeared in both tissue and blood.

TCR alpha and beta CDR3 regions were amplified from RNA using iRepertoire nested multiplex PCR. Input was roughly 100-450 ng of tissue mRNA or PBMC total RNA. TCRdb re-called the multiplex PCR reads through MiXCR, storing one row per CDR3 protein. Here the sample spans 100,000 to 150,000 distinct CDR3 sequences, 20% to 25% being singletons. This clonotype was recorded many times. Its specificity is not known. Sequencing input: glioma tissue, nonneoplastic brain tissue, or PBMCs (not recorded which). This clonotype originated in a human donor with low-grade glioma or glioblastoma, undergoing nonglioma brain surgery, or in good health (not recorded which).

CDR3 protein: CSAQQGRSGYTF. As DNA, the CDR3 is TGCAGTGCTCAGCAGGGGCGGAGTGGCTACACCTTC. This chain links TRBV20-1 with TRBJ1-2, with a weak D call TRBD1 (6 bases). CDR3 length equals 12 residues. Trimming took 5 bases from V and 7 from J, leaving 14 bases between them. Per germline, CDR1 DFQATT and CDR2 SNEGSKA (reference sequence).